Here is one T cell receptor beta chain with its context. Its antigen is unidentified. It was CD45RO-negative cells, positively selected for CCR7, that made up naive CD8 cells, with terminally differentiated effector memory CD45RA+ cells excluded. Libraries were prepared by immunoSEQ multiplex PCR; TCRdb keeps only in-frame clonotypes and omits some of them. The repertoire includes some 2.1 million clones, around 93% of them detected once, and under 2% sits in the top ten. These data originate in a study of shared clonotypes between healthy human individuals. Study-level findings and limits: Donor scarcity curtailed the genetic and exposure-history diversity represented herein.

Material for sequencing was naive CD8+ T cells from PBMCs. The source of this sequence is a man younger than 35 in good health. Some clones in this sample may be carry-over from other donors' samples.

The CDR3, as DNA: TGTGCCAGCAGGTGGGGGGTCCAGCCCCAGCATTTT. Its protein is CASRWGVQPQHF. This chain uses TRBV6-1 with TRBJ1-5; perhaps TRBD1 as D (5 bases). V gave up 6 bases and J gave up 7 bases, with 10 bases separating them. The germline V gene has CDR1 MNHNS and CDR2 SASEGT. This CDR3 comprises 12 residues.